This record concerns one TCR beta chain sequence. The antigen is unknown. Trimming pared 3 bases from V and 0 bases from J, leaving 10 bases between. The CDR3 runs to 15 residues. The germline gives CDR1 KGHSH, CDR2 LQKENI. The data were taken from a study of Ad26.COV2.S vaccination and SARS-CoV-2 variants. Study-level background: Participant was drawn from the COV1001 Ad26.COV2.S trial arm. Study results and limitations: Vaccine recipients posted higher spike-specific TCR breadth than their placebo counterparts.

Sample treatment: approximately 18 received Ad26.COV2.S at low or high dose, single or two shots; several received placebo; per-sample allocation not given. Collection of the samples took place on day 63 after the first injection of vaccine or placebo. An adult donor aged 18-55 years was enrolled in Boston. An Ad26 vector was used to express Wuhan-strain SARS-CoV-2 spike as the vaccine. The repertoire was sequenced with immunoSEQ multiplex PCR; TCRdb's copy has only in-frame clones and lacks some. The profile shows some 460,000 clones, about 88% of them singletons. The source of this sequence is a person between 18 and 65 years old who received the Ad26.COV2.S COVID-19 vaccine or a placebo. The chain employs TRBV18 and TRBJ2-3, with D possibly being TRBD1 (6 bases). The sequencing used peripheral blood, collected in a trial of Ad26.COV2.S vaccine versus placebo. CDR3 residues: CASSPQQGSTDTQYF. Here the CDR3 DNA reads TGTGCCAGCTCACCTCAGCAGGGGAGCACAGATACGCAGTATTTT.